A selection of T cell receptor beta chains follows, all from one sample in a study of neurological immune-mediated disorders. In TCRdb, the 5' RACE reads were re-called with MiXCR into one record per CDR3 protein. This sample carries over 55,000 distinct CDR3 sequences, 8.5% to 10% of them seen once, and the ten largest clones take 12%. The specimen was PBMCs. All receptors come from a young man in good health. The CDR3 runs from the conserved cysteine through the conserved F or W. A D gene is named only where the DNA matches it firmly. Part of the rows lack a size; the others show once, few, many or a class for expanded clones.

TGCAGTGCTAGTGGAATAGCTTGGAGTACGTCCGAGCAGTACTTC CSASGIAWSTSEQYF TRBJ2-7 - TRBV20-1 many
TGCGCCAGCAGCTGGGACAGGACCCGGAACACTGAAGCTTTCTTT CASSWDRTRNTEAFF TRBJ1-1 TRBD1 TRBV5-1 -
TGTGCCAGCAGCCAAACCGGGGTCTCGCGCGAGCAGTACTTC CASSQTGVSREQYF TRBJ2-7 - TRBV7-9 many
TGTGCCAGCAGCCAATGGAATACAGATACGCAGTATTTT CASSQWNTDTQYF TRBJ2-3 - TRBV14 many
TGCGCCAGCAGCGTTACTAGCGGGGCCTACGAGCAGTACTTC CASSVTSGAYEQYF TRBJ2-7 TRBD2 TRBV5-1 many
TGTGCCAGCAGCCAGTTTACTAAGGATTCACCCCTCCACTTT CASSQFTKDSPLHF TRBJ1-6 - TRBV14 many
TGTGCCAGCAGCACCGACGGGGCCAATGAGCAGTTCTTC CASSTDGANEQFF TRBJ2-1 - TRBV7-6 many
TGTGCCAGCAACTCCCCGGGTGGCCAGAACACCGGGGAGCTGTTTTTT CASNSPGGQNTGELFF TRBJ2-2 - TRBV6-2/TRBV6-3 many
TGCGCCAGCAGCCTGACCCGCCCGGGAGGCGAGAGCCAGTACTTC CASSLTRPGGESQYF TRBJ2-5 TRBD2 TRBV5-1 many
TGTGCCAGCAGTTCGGGACAGGGGAGCTCTGGGGCCAACGTCCTGACTTTC CASSSGQGSSGANVLTF TRBJ2-6 TRBD1 TRBV6-6 many
TGCAGCGGGTTGGGGGTCCGGGCCGTCGGTGAGCAGTTCTTC CSGLGVRAVGEQFF TRBJ2-1 - TRBV20-1 -
TGTGCCAGCAGTTTAATGTGGGAGGTAGCTGAGCAGTTCTTC CASSLMWEVAEQFF TRBJ2-1 - TRBV28 many
TGCGCCAGCAGCCAAGATCTGAGGACGGAGACCCAGTACTTC CASSQDLRTETQYF TRBJ2-5 - TRBV4-1 many
TGTGCCAGCAGCGTAGTTCAGGGTTCTTCCGAGACCCAGTACTTC CASSVVQGSSETQYF TRBJ2-5 - TRBV9 -
TGTGCCAGCAGCTTAGAAGGCGGGAGAGACGCAGATACGCAGTATTTT CASSLEGGRDADTQYF TRBJ2-3 TRBD2 TRBV7-9 many
TGTGCCAGCAGCTTGTCCACAGTTAGCAATCAGCCCCAGCATTTT CASSLSTVSNQPQHF TRBJ1-5 - TRBV7-2 many
TGTGCCAGCAGACCGTTCGGCGGCGAGCAGTACTTC CASRPFGGEQYF TRBJ2-7 - TRBV27 many
TGTGCCAGCAGCTTCTTGGCAGGGGGTCTGGATGGCTACACCTTC CASSFLAGGLDGYTF TRBJ1-2 TRBD1 TRBV7-9 many
TGCGCCAGCAGGACGACTGGACTATCCTACAATGAGCAGTTCTTC CASRTTGLSYNEQFF TRBJ2-1 - TRBV5-1 many
TGTGCCAGCAGGGACAGCTTCCAACTTACAAATAATTCACCCCTCCACTTT CASRDSFQLTNNSPLHF TRBJ1-6 - TRBV6-5 many
TGTGCCAGCACGGACCGAAGCACAGATACGCAGTATTTT CASTDRSTDTQYF TRBJ2-3 - TRBV5-6 many
TGTGCCAGTAGGCCGGGGACAGGGGCCTACACTGAAGCTTTCTTT CASRPGTGAYTEAFF TRBJ1-1 TRBD1 TRBV19 many
TGCGCCAGCAGCTTGGCTCAGGGGACCACCGGGGAGCTGTTTTTT CASSLAQGTTGELFF TRBJ2-2 - TRBV5-1 many
TGTGCCAGCAGCTTGAAGGCTTTCTTT CASSLKAFF TRBJ1-1 - TRBV5-8 many
TGTGCCAGCGCCATGGCGGGGATATACAATGAGCAGTTCTTC CASAMAGIYNEQFF TRBJ2-1 - TRBV6-2/TRBV6-3 many
TGCAGCGTAGCGGGACTAGCGGGGAAGGTCGTCGAGCAGTACTTC CSVAGLAGKVVEQYF TRBJ2-7 TRBD2 TRBV29-1 many
TGTGCCAGCAGTACACCGGGACTAGCTTACTACGAGCAGTACTTC CASSTPGLAYYEQYF TRBJ2-7 TRBD2 TRBV28 -
TGTGCCACCAGTGATCCTGGACCGAATAATGAAAAACTGTTTTTT CATSDPGPNNEKLFF TRBJ1-4 - TRBV24-1 many
TGCGCCAGCAGCAAAGGCACAGATACGCAGTATTTT CASSKGTDTQYF TRBJ2-3 - TRBV5-1 -
TGCGCCAGCAGCGCGGGACAGTCCAATCAGCCCCAGCATTTT CASSAGQSNQPQHF TRBJ1-5 TRBD1 TRBV5-1 many
TGCGCCAGCACAACTAGCGGAGGTTACAATGAGCAGTTCTTC CASTTSGGYNEQFF TRBJ2-1 TRBD2 TRBV4-1 many
TGCGCCAGCAGCCCTCAATGGCCTTACAATGAGCAGTTCTTC CASSPQWPYNEQFF TRBJ2-1 - TRBV5-1 few
TGTGCCACCAGTGATTCCCGGGACGGGTATTCCTACGAGCAGTACTTC CATSDSRDGYSYEQYF TRBJ2-7 - TRBV24-1 many
TGCGCCAGCAGCTTGTGGGCGGATAATAATGAAAAACTGTTTTTT CASSLWADNNEKLFF TRBJ1-4 - TRBV5-1 many
TGCAGCGTTGAACTTACCAGGGGCGACGAGCAGTACTTC CSVELTRGDEQYF TRBJ2-7 - TRBV29-1 many
TGTGCCAGCAGGGGGGGGACCACTGAAGCTTTCTTT CASRGGTTEAFF TRBJ1-1 - TRBV12-3/TRBV12-4 many
TGTGCCACCAGTGTTAGGAACACCGGGGAGCTGTTTTTT CATSVRNTGELFF TRBJ2-2 - TRBV24-1 many
TGCGCCAGCAGCTTGGCCGGCAGGGAACAAGAGACCCAGTACTTC CASSLAGREQETQYF TRBJ2-5 - TRBV5-1 many
TGTGCCAGCTCTGTAGAGGAGGCTAGCGGGTTCCTTCCTAGCACAGATACGCAGTATTTT CASSVEEASGFLPSTDTQYF TRBJ2-3 TRBD2 TRBV6-2/TRBV6-3 many
TGCGCCAGCAGCGCCGGGACAGGGATTATTGAGACCCAGTACTTC CASSAGTGIIETQYF TRBJ2-5 TRBD1 TRBV5-1 many
TGCGCCAGCAGCTTGTGGGACGGCCACACTGAAGCTTTCTTT CASSLWDGHTEAFF TRBJ1-1 - TRBV5-1 many